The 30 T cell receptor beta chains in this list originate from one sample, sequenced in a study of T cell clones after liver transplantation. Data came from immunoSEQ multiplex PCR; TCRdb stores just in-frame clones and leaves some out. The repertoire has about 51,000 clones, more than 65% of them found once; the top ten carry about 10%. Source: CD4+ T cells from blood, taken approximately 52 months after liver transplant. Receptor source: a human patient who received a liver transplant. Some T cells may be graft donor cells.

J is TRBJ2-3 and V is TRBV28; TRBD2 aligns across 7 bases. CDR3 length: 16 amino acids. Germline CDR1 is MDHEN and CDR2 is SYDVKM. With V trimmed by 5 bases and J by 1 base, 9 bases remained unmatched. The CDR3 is CASSPPSGVGTDTQYF. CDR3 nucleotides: TGTGCCAGCAGTCCCCCCAGCGGGGTAGGCACAGATACGCAGTATTTT. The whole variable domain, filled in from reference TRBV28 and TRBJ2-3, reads DVKVTQSSRYLVKRTGEKVFLECVQDMDHENMFWYRQDPGLGLRLIYFSYDVKMKEKGDIPEGYSVSREKKERFSLILESASTNQTSMYLCASSPPSGVGTDTQYFGPGTRLTVL.

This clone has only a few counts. The CDR3 region has the DNA TGTGCCAGTAGCCCTGCGACAGGGGGCGGGTATGAGCAGTTCTTC. Its translation is CASSPATGGGYEQFF. The rearrangement links TRBV19 to TRBJ2-1; 10 nucleotides match TRBD1. CDR3 length: 15 amino acids. Per germline, CDR1 LNHDA and CDR2 SQIVND (reference sequence). V shed 6 bases and J 8 bases; nucleotides not matched to a gene: 10.

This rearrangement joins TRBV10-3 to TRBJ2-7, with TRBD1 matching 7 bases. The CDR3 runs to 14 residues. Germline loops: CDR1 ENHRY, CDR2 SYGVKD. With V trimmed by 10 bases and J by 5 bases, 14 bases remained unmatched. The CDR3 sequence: CATYKEGAVNEQYF. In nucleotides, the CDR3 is TGTGCCACCTATAAAGAGGGGGCGGTGAACGAGCAGTACTTC.

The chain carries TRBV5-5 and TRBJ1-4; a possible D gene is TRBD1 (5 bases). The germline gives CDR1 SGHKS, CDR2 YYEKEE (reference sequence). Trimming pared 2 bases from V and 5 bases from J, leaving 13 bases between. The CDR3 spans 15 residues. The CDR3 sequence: CASSFYRGGNEKLFF. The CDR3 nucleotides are TGTGCCAGCAGCTTCTACCGCGGGGGGAATGAAAAACTGTTTTTT.

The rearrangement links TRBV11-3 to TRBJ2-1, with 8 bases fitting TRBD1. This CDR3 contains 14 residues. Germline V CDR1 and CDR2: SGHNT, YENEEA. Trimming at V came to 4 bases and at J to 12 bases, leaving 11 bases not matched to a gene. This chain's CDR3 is CASSSDRASGGQFF. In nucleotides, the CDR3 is TGTGCCAGCAGCTCGGACAGGGCCTCAGGGGGGCAGTTCTTC.

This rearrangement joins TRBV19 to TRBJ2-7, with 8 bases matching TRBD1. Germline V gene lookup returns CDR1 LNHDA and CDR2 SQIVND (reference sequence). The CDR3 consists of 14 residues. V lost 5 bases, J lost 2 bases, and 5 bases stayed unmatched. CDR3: CASSRGDRPYEQYF. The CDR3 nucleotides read TGTGCCAGTAGTCGAGGGGACAGGCCCTACGAGCAGTACTTC.

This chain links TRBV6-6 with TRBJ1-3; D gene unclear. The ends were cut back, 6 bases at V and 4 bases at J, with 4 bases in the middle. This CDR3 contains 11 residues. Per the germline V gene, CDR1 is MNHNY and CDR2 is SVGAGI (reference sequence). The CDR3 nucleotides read TGTGCCAGCAGGGGCGGAAACACCATATATTTT. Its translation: CASRGGNTIYF.

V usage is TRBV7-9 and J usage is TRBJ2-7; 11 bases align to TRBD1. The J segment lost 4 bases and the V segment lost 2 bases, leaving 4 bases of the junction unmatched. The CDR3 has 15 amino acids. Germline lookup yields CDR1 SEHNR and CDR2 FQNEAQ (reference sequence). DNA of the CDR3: TGTGCCAGCAGCTTACTGGGACAGGGGGAATACGAGCAGTACTTC. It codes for CASSLLGQGEYEQYF.

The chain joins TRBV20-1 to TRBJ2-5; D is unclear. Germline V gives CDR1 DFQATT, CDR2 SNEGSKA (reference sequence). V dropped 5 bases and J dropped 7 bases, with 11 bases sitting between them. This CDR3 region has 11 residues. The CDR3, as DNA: TGCAGTGCTGGTAATACTGCGACCCAGTACTTC. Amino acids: CSAGNTATQYF.

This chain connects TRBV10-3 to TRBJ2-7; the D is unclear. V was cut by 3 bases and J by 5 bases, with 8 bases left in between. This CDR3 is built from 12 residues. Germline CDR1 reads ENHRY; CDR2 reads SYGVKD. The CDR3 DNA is TGTGCCATCAGTGATGGTGGGAACGAGCAGTACTTC. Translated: CAISDGGNEQYF.

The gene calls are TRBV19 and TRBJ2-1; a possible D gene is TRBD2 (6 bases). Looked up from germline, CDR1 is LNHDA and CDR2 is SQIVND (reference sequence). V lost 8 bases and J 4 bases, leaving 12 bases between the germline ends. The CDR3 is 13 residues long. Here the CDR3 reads CASEVRGYNEQFF. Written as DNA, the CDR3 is TGTGCCAGTGAAGTACGGGGGTACAATGAGCAGTTCTTC. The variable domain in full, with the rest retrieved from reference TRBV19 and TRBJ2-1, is DGGITQSPKYLFRKEGQNVTLSCEQNLNHDAMYWYRQDPGQGLRLIYYSQIVNDFQKGDIAEGYSVSREKKESFPLTVTSAQKNPTAFYLCASEVRGYNEQFFGPGTRLTVL.

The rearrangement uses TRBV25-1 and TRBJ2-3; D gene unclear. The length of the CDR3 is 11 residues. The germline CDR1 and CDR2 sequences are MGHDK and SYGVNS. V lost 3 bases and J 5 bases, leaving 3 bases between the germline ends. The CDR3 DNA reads TGTGCCAGCAGTGATAGAGATACGCAGTATTTT. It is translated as CASSDRDTQYF. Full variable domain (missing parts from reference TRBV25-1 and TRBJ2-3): EADIYQTPRYLVIGTGKKITLECSQTMGHDKMYWYQQDPGMELHLIHYSYGVNSTEKGDLSSESTVSRIRTEHFPLTLESARPSHTSQYLCASSDRDTQYFGPGTRLTVL.

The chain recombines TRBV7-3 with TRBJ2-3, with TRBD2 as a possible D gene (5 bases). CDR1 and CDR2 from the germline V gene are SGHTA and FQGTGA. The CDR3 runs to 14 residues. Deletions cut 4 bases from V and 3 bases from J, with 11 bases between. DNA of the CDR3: TGTGCCAGCAGCTCTCGGACTCAAACAGATACGCAGTATTTT. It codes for CASSSRTQTDTQYF.

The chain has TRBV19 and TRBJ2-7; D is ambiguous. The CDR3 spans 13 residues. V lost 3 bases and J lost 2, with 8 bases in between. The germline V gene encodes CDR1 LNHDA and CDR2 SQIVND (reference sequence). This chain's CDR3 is CASSITGTYEQYF. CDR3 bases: TGTGCCAGTAGTATCACTGGGACCTACGAGCAGTACTTC. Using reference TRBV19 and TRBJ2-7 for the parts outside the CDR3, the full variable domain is DGGITQSPKYLFRKEGQNVTLSCEQNLNHDAMYWYRQDPGQGLRLIYYSQIVNDFQKGDIAEGYSVSREKKESFPLTVTSAQKNPTAFYLCASSITGTYEQYFGPGTRLTVT.

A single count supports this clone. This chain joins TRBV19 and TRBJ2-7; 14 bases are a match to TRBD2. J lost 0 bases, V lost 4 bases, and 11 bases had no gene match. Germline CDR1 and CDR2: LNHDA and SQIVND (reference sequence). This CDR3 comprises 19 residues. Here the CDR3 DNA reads TGTGCCAGTAGTACAAAGACTAGCGGGGGGGGCAGAGGCTCCTACGAGCAGTACTTC. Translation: CASSTKTSGGGRGSYEQYF.

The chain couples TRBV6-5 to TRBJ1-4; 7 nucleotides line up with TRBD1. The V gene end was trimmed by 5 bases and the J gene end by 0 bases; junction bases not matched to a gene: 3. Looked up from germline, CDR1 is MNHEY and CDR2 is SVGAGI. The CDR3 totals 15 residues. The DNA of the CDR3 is TGTGCCAGCAGTAGGGACAGCGCAACTAATGAAAAACTGTTTTTT. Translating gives CASSRDSATNEKLFF.

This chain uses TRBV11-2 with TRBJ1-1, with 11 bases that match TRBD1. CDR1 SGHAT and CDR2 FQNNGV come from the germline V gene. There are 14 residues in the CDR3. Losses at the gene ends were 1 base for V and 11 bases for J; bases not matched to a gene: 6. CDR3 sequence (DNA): TGTGCCAGCAGCTTAGGGACAGGGGGCCATATTGCTTTCTTT. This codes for CASSLGTGGHIAFF.

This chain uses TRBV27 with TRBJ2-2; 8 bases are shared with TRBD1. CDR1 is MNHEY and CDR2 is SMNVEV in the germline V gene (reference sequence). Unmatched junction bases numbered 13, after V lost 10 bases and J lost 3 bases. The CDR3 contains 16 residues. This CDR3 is CATKIARGLDTGELFF. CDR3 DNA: TGTGCCACCAAAATTGCCAGGGGGCTGGACACCGGGGAGCTGTTTTTT.

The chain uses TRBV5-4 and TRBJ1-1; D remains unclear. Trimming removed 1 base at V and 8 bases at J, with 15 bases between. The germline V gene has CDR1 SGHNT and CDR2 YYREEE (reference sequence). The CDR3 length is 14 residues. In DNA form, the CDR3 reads TGTGCCAGCAGCTTGCGGCCCCCCGATGGGGAAGCTTTCTTT. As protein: CASSLRPPDGEAFF.

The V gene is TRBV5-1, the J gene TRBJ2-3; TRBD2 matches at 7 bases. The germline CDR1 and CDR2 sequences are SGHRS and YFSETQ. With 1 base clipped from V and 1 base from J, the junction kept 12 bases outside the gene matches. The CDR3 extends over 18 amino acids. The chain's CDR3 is CASSLSGTAGWGTDTQYF. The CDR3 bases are TGCGCCAGCAGCTTGAGCGGGACGGCGGGGTGGGGCACAGATACGCAGTATTTT.

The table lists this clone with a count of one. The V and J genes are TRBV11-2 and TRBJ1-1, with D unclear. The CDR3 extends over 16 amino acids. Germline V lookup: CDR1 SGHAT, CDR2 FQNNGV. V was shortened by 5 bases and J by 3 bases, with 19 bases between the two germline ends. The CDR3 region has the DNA TGTGCCAGCAGCCCCCGGGCCTCAACGAGCTACACTGAAGCTTTCTTT. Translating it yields CASSPRASTSYTEAFF. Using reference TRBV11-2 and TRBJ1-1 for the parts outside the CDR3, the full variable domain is EAGVAQSPRYKIIEKRQSVAFWCNPISGHATLYWYQQILGQGPKLLIQFQNNGVVDDSQLPKDRFSAERLKGVDSTLKIQPAKLEDSAVYLCASSPRASTSYTEAFFGQGTRLTVV.

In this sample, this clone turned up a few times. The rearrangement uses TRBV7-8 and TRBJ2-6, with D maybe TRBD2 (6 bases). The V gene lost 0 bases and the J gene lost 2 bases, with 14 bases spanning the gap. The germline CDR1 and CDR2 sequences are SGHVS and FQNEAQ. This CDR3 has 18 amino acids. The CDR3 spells CASSLARRGLTGANVLTF. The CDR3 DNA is TGTGCCAGCAGCTTAGCGAGAAGGGGACTTACTGGGGCCAACGTCCTGACTTTC.

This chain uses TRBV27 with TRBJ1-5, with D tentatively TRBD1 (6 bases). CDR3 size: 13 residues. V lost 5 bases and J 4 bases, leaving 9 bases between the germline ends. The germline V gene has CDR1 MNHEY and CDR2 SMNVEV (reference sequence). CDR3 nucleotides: TGTGCCAGCAGTCAACAGGGAAATCAGCCCCAGCATTTT. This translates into CASSQQGNQPQHF.

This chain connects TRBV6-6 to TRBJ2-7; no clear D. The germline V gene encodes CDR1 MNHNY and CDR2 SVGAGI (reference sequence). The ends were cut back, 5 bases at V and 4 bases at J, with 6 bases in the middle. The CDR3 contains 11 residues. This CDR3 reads CASSGSYEQYF. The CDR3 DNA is TGTGCCAGCAGTGGTAGTTACGAGCAGTACTTC.

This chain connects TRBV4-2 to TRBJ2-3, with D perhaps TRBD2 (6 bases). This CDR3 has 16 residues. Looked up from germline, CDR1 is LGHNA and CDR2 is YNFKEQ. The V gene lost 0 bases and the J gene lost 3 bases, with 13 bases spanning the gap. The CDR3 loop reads CASSQEGGGRTDTQYF. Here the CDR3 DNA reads TGTGCCAGCAGCCAAGAGGGAGGTGGGCGTACAGATACGCAGTATTTT.

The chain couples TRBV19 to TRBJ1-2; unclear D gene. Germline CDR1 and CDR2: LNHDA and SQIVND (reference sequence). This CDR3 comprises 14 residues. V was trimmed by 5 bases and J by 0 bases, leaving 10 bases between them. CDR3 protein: CASSPDGSNYGYTF. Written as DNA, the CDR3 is TGTGCCAGTAGTCCGGACGGATCTAACTATGGCTACACCTTC.

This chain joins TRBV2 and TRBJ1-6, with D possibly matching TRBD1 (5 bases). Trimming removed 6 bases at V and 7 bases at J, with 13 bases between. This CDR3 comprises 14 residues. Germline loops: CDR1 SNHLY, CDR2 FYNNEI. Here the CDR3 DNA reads TGTGCCAGCAGGCGCAGGGTAGGGAATTCACCCCTCCACTTT. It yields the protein CASRRRVGNSPLHF.

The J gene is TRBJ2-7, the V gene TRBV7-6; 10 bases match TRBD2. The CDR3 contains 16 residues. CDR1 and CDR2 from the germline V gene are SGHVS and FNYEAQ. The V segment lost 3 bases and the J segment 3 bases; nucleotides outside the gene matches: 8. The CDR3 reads CASSFDAGTSVYEQYF. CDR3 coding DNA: TGTGCCAGCAGCTTTGACGCCGGGACTAGCGTCTACGAGCAGTACTTC.

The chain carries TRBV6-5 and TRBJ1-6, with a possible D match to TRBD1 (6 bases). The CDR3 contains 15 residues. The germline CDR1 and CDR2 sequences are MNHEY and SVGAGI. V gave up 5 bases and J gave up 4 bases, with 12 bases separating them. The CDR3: CASSVRGRYNSPLHF. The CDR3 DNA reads TGTGCCAGCAGTGTCCGGGGGCGGTATAATTCACCCCTCCACTTT.

CDR3 DNA sequence: TGTGCCAGCAGCTTGGTAGGCGTCTACACCTTC. Translation gives CASSLVGVYTF. This chain joins TRBV5-6 and TRBJ1-2, with D uncertain. CDR1 is SGHDT and CDR2 is YYEEEE in the germline V gene. The CDR3 is made up of 11 amino acids. Trimming took 0 bases from V and 10 from J, leaving 7 bases between them.